This passage covers 18 T cell receptor beta chains from one sample sequenced in a study of shared T cell receptors in the human thymus. Libraries were prepared by immunoSEQ multiplex PCR; TCRdb keeps only in-frame clonotypes and omits some of them. The profile covers roughly 560,000 clones, with 75% to 80% appearing a single time and 0.013% taken by the ten largest. These data also featured in a second study, about human thymus T cells.

The material sequenced was thymocytes. The source is a boy in the first two years of life with a congenital heart defect.

This clone was seen just once. The chain has TRBV11-2 and TRBJ2-1, with 10 bases lining up with TRBD2. The CDR3 length is 15 residues. The germline V gene encodes CDR1 SGHAT and CDR2 FQNNGV. V was clipped by 5 bases and J by 5 bases; unmatched bases: 6. DNA of the CDR3: TGTGCCAGCAGCCGCACTAGCGGGACAAACAATGAGCAGTTCTTC. Protein product: CASSRTSGTNNEQFF.

This clone occurred a few times. This chain joins TRBV27 and TRBJ1-1; 7 bases are a match to TRBD1. The CDR3 loop spans 16 amino acids. V shed 6 bases, J shed 0 bases, and the junction held 10 bases outside the gene matches. Germline V gene sequence: CDR1 MNHEY, CDR2 SMNVEV (reference sequence). DNA for the CDR3: TGTGCCAGCAGCCAACAGGGACAGCACATGAACACTGAAGCTTTCTTT. This sequence encodes CASSQQGQHMNTEAFF.

This clone was detected only a few times. The V call is TRBV4-1, the J call TRBJ1-4; D not resolved. CDR1 is MGHRA, CDR2 YSYEKL, per germline. The CDR3 length is 15 residues. V lost 4 bases and J 4 bases, leaving 13 bases between the germline ends. This chain's CDR3 is CASSPMRRNNEKLFF. The CDR3, as DNA: TGCGCCAGCAGCCCCATGCGGAGGAATAATGAAAAACTGTTTTTT.

The chain has TRBV12-5 and TRBJ2-2; D is perhaps TRBD2 (5 bases). The CDR3 has 18 amino acids. V lost 0 bases to trimming and J lost 6 bases, with 20 bases between them. Germline V gene sequence: CDR1 LGHNT, CDR2 FRNRAP. CDR3 nucleotide sequence: TGTGCTAGTGGTTTGGTACTTGTTGGGAGAGGGCAACCCGGGGAGCTGTTTTTT. Translated, it gives CASGLVLVGRGQPGELFF. The whole variable domain, filled in from reference TRBV12-5 and TRBJ2-2, reads DARVTQTPRHKVTEMGQEVTMRCQPILGHNTVFWYRQTMMQGLELLAYFRNRAPLDDSGMPKDRFSAEMPDATLATLKIQPSEPRDSAVYFCASGLVLVGRGQPGELFFGEGSRLTVL.

The chain uses TRBV11-2 and TRBJ2-4; TRBD1 agrees at 8 bases. The length of the CDR3 is 15 residues. J was trimmed by 14 bases and V by 1 base; bases with no gene match: 13. Germline V lookup: CDR1 SGHAT, CDR2 FQNNGV. The CDR3 here is CASSLVVTGASLEYF. For the CDR3, the DNA is TGTGCCAGCAGCTTAGTGGTGACAGGGGCGTCGTTGGAGTACTTC.

The chain carries TRBV7-8 and TRBJ1-1; D is uncertain. The V gene's germline CDR1 is SGHVS and CDR2 FQNEAQ. This CDR3 spans 13 amino acids. Trimming cost V 4 bases and J 1 base, with 7 bases left between them. CDR3 sequence (DNA): TGTGCCAGCAGCTCACAACGGAACACTGAAGCTTTCTTT. Protein: CASSSQRNTEAFF.

Only a few counts were recorded for this clone. The CDR3 protein is CASSQSSTGTTVITDTQYF. In nucleotides, the CDR3 is TGCGCCAGCAGTCAATCGTCCACCGGGACAACGGTGATCACAGATACGCAGTATTTT. This chain uses TRBV23-1 with TRBJ2-3; D perhaps matches TRBD1 (6 bases). TRBV23-1 is designated an ORF whose function remains uncertain. V lost 0 bases, J lost 2 bases, and 21 bases lay in between. The CDR3 covers 19 residues.

CDR3 region: CAISESGSGIPNEQYF. The CDR3, as DNA: TGTGCCATCAGTGAGTCCGGTAGCGGGATCCCTAACGAGCAGTACTTC. The chain joins TRBV10-3 to TRBJ2-7; 8 nucleotides align to TRBD2. From germline, CDR1 is ENHRY and CDR2 SYGVKD. There are 16 residues in the CDR3. Trimming removed 0 bases from V and 5 bases from J; junction bases left unmatched: 9.

The chain uses TRBV29-1 and TRBJ1-2, with a possible D match to TRBD1 (5 bases). Trimming shortened V by 4 bases and J by 7 bases, and 13 bases separated the two germline ends. The germline gives CDR1 SQVTM, CDR2 ANQGSEA. The CDR3 extends over 12 amino acids. This CDR3 is CSVAQGKSGYTF. CDR3 sequence (DNA): TGCAGCGTTGCTCAGGGAAAATCTGGCTACACCTTC.

V is TRBV7-9 and J is TRBJ2-7; 9 bases agree with TRBD2. V lost 5 bases and J lost 0; bases outside the gene matches: 8. The CDR3 spans 16 residues. In germline, CDR1 is SEHNR, CDR2 FQNEAQ (reference sequence). The CDR3 region is CASSPTSGPGSYEQYF. CDR3 sequence (DNA): TGTGCCAGCAGCCCTACTAGCGGGCCCGGCTCCTACGAGCAGTACTTC.

This sequence joins TRBV7-8 and TRBJ1-1; 7 nucleotides agree with TRBD1. The trim removed 7 bases at V and 4 bases at J, leaving 18 bases unmatched. Germline CDR1 reads SGHVS; CDR2 reads FQNEAQ. This CDR3 is 17 amino acids long. The CDR3 sequence is CASTRGGQGAKGTEAFF. The CDR3 DNA follows: TGTGCCAGCACTCGAGGGGGCCAGGGCGCGAAGGGCACTGAAGCTTTCTTT.

The gene calls are TRBV5-8 and TRBJ2-1, with 12 nucleotides matching TRBD2. V gave up 4 bases and J gave up 5 bases; unmatched junction bases: 10. Per the germline V gene, CDR1 is SGHTS and CDR2 is YDEGEE. The CDR3 totals 17 residues. In DNA form, the CDR3 reads TGTGCCAGCAGCCGGCGACGGACTAGCGGGGTCGACAATGAGCAGTTCTTC. Translating it yields CASSRRRTSGVDNEQFF.

The CDR3 DNA follows: TGTGCCAGCAGTGAATCAGCGGGAGGGAGCCACGAGCAGTACTTC. Translated, it gives CASSESAGGSHEQYF. The V call is TRBV25-1, the J call TRBJ2-7, with 10 bases lining up with TRBD2. The CDR3 covers 15 residues. Germline V gene sequence: CDR1 MGHDK, CDR2 SYGVNS. The V segment lost 1 base and the J segment 5 bases; nucleotides outside the gene matches: 5.

This clone has a handful of counts. The CDR3 bases are TGTGCCAGCAGGACGAGGGAGGGAACCTACAATGAGCAGTTCTTC. It yields the protein CASRTREGTYNEQFF. The chain uses TRBV5-5 and TRBJ2-1; 7 bases map to TRBD2. Trimming cost V 5 bases and J 2 bases; bases outside gene matches: 7. From germline, CDR1 is SGHKS and CDR2 YYEKEE (reference sequence). The CDR3 has 15 amino acids. The whole variable domain, remainder taken from reference TRBV5-5 and TRBJ2-1, is DAGVTQSPTHLIKTRGQQVTLRCSPISGHKSVSWYQQVLGQGPQFIFQYYEKEERGRGNFPDRFSARQFPNYSSELNVNALLLGDSALYLCASRTREGTYNEQFFGPGTRLTVL.

This clone has only a few counts. This chain joins TRBV4-1 and TRBJ1-1, with TRBD1 matching 9 bases. V was clipped by 2 bases and J by 10 bases; unmatched bases: 2. This CDR3 has 12 amino acids. Germline V gene sequence: CDR1 MGHRA, CDR2 YSYEKL. The CDR3 DNA follows: TGCGCCAGCAGCCAAACGACAGGGGGAGCTTTCTTT. Residues: CASSQTTGGAFF.

The CDR3 sequence is CASSFRTGTNTGELFF. The DNA for the CDR3 is TGTGCCAGCAGTTTCCGGACCGGGACGAACACCGGGGAGCTGTTTTTT. The V gene is TRBV28, the J gene TRBJ2-2; maybe TRBD2 (5 bases). The CDR3 length is 16 residues. The germline V and J ends were trimmed by 3 bases and 0 bases, with 11 bases remaining between them. From germline, CDR1 is MDHEN and CDR2 SYDVKM.

This clone was found a few times. This rearrangement joins TRBV15 to TRBJ2-6; D gene unclear. This CDR3 is 16 amino acids long. Germline V gene lookup returns CDR1 LNHNV and CDR2 YYDKDF (reference sequence). The V end was cut by 0 bases, the J end by 0 bases, with 6 bases between. The chain's CDR3 is CATSRDLCSGANVLTF. The CDR3 DNA follows: TGTGCCACCAGCAGAGATTTATGCTCTGGGGCCAACGTCCTGACTTTC.

The chain has TRBV21-1 and TRBJ1-2; no DNA check was done on the table's D call, TRBD1. TRBV21-1 counts as a pseudogene. The CDR3 consists of 15 residues. The DNA of the CDR3 is TGTGCCAGCAGCAAAAGGGGACAGGGACGGGAAGGCTACACCTTC. Protein product: CASSKRGQGREGYTF.